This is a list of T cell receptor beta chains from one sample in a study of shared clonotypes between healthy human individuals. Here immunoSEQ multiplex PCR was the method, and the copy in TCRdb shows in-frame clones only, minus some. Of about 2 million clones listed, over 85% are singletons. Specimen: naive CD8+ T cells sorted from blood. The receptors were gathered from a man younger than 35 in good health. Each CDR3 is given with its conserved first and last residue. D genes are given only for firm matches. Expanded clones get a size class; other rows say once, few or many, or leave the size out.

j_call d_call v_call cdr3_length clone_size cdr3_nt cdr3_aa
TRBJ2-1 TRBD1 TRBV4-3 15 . TGCGCCAGCAGCAATTATGGACAGGGGGACGATGAGCAGTTCTTC CASSNYGQGDDEQFF
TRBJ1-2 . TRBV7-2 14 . TGTGCCAGCACCATAATTCAGGGAAACTATGGCTACACCTTC CASTIIQGNYGYTF
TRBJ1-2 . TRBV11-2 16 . TGTGCCAGCAGCTTACGGGCAGGGGTCGCTAACTATGGCTACACCTTC CASSLRAGVANYGYTF
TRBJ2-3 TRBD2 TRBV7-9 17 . TGTGCCAGCAGCTTAGGGGGACTAGCGGAGAGCACAGATACGCAGTATTTT CASSLGGLAESTDTQYF
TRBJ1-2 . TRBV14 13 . TGTGCCAGCGGCCCGGGCGTCGCCTATGGCTACACCTTC CASGPGVAYGYTF
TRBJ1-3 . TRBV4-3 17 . TGCGCCAGCAGCCAAGAACCTACCCGGCACTCTGGAAACACCATATATTTT CASSQEPTRHSGNTIYF
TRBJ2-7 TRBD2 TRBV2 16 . TGTGCCACCCGGAGCTTTACTAGCGGGAGGGCCAACGAGCAGTACTTC CATRSFTSGRANEQYF
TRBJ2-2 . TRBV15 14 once TGTGCCACCAGCTCCCGGACAGAGGCCGGGGAGCTGTTTTTT CATSSRTEAGELFF
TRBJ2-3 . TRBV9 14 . TGTGCCAGCAGCGTAGACACTCCCGGAGATACGCAGTATTTT CASSVDTPGDTQYF
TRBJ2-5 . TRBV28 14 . TGTGCCAGCAGTTCAATAGTGTTCCAAGAGACCCAGTACTTC CASSSIVFQETQYF
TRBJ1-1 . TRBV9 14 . TGTGCCAGCAGCGTAAACAGTATGAACACTGAAGCTTTCTTT CASSVNSMNTEAFF
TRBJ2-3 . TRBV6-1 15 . TGTGCCAGCAGTGAAAGAACGGGGGGCACAGATACGCAGTATTTT CASSERTGGTDTQYF
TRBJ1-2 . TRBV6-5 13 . TGTGCCAGCAGTTACGCAGCATCCTATGGCTACACCTTC CASSYAASYGYTF
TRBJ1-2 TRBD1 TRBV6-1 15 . TGTGCCAGCAGTGAGTTTGACAGGGCAGACTATGGCTACACCTTC CASSEFDRADYGYTF
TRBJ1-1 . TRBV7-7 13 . TGTGCTAGCAGCTTAGCGCAGAACACTGAAGCTTTCTTT CASSLAQNTEAFF
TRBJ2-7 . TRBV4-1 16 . TGCGCCAGCAGCCAAGTTCTCGAAGCAGGATACTACGAGCAGTACTTC CASSQVLEAGYYEQYF
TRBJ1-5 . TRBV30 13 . TGTGCCTGGAGTGTCTTGGGTAATCAGCCCCAGCATTTT CAWSVLGNQPQHF
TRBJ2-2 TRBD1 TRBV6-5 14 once TGTGCCAGCAGTCTAGGACAGGGTACCGGGGAGCTGTTTTTT CASSLGQGTGELFF
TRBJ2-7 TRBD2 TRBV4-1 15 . TGCGCCAGCAGCCAAGCCCAGGGACTAGCTCACGAGCAGTACTTC CASSQAQGLAHEQYF
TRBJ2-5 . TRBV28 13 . TGTGCCAGCAGACCACACAGCAAAGAGACCCAGTACTTC CASRPHSKETQYF
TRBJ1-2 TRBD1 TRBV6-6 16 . TGTGCCAGCAGTTCGACCCTAGGACAGGGGGCCGATGGCTACACCTTC CASSSTLGQGADGYTF
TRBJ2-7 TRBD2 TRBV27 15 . TGTGCCAGCAGTTCCCATGGGGCAGCGGGAGTTGAGCAGTACTTC CASSSHGAAGVEQYF
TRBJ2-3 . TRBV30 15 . TGTGCCTGGAGTGTAACAAGGGACAACACAGATACGCAGTATTTT CAWSVTRDNTDTQYF
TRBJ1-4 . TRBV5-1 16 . TGCGCCAGCAGCGTCGGTTGGGTAGAGGGTGATGAAAAACTGTTTTTT CASSVGWVEGDEKLFF
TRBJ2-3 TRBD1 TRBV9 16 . TGTGCCAGCAGCGGGACAGGGTGGCTTAGCACAGATACGCAGTATTTT CASSGTGWLSTDTQYF
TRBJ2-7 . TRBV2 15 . TGTGCCAGCATTAGTGCGTTCGGGCCAAGCTACGAGCAGTACTTC CASISAFGPSYEQYF
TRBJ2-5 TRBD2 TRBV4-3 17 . TGCGCCAGCAGCCAAGATCTGACTAGCGGGAGATGGGAGACCCAGTACTTC CASSQDLTSGRWETQYF
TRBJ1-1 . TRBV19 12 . TGTGCCAGTAGTATTCCGGCCTATGAAGCTTTCTTT CASSIPAYEAFF
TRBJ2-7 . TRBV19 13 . TGTGCCAGTAGTAGGGGGGGCCTAAACGAGCAGTACTTC CASSRGGLNEQYF
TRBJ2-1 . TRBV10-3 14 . TGTGCCATCCAAGGGCTTTCCTCCTACAATGAGCAGTTCTTC CAIQGLSSYNEQFF
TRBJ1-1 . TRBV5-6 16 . TGTGCCAGCAGCTTGTCGGGCCCGCCCGGTAGCACTGAAGCTTTCTTT CASSLSGPPGSTEAFF
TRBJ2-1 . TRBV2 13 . TGTGCCAGCAGTTCTGACCCGACCCCGGAGCAGTTCTTC CASSSDPTPEQFF
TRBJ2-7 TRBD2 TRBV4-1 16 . TGCGCCAGCAGCCATACCGACGGGGAGGGGTCCTACGAGCAGTACTTC CASSHTDGEGSYEQYF
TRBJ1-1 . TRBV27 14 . TGTGCCAGCAGTTTATTAGCCCAAGGGACTGAAGCTTTCTTT CASSLLAQGTEAFF
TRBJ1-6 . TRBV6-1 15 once TGTGCCAGCAGTGAATGGGCAGGGCGAAATTCACCCCTCCACTTT CASSEWAGRNSPLHF
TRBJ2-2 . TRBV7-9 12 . TGTGCCAGCAGCTCCGGGACACCCGAGCTGTTTTTT CASSSGTPELFF
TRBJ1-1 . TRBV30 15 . TGTGCCTGGAGTAGGGAGGGAATGGCGAACACTGAAGCTTTCTTT CAWSREGMANTEAFF
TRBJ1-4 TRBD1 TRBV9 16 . TGTGCCAGCAGCGTAGACCCGACAGGGGATGATGAAAAACTGTTTTTT CASSVDPTGDDEKLFF
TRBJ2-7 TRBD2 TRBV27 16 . TGTGCCAGCATGAGGGTTGCTAGCGGGAGACTCTACGAGCAGTACTTC CASMRVASGRLYEQYF
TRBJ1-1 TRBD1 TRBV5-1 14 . TGCGCCAGCAGCTCTCTCGGGACAGAATATGAAGCTTTCTTT CASSSLGTEYEAFF
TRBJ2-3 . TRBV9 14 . TGTGCCAGCACCCCTCACGGAAGCACAGATACGCAGTATTTT CASTPHGSTDTQYF
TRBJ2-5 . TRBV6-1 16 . TGTGCCAGCAGTGAAGGATACACGTTGTTGGGAGAGACCCAGTACTTC CASSEGYTLLGETQYF
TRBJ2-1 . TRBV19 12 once TGTGCCAGTAGTGTCGCCTACAATGAGCAGTTCTTC CASSVAYNEQFF
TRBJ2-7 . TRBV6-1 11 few TGTGCCAGCAGTGAGGGTTACGAGCAGTACTTC CASSEGYEQYF
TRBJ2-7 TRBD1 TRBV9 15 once TGTGCCAGCAGCGGGCCGGGACAGGGGGCTTACGAGCAGTACTTC CASSGPGQGAYEQYF
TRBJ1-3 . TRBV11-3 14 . TGTGCCAGCAGCTTAGAACTGAATGGAAACACCATATATTTT CASSLELNGNTIYF
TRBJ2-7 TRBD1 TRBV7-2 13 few TGTGCCAGCAGACCGACAGGGAGCTACGAGCAGTACTTC CASRPTGSYEQYF
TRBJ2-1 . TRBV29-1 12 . TGCAGCGCCAGATTCGGCAACAATGAGCAGTTCTTC CSARFGNNEQFF
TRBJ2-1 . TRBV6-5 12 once TGTGCCAGCAGTTACGAGGGAGATGAGCAGTTCTTC CASSYEGDEQFF
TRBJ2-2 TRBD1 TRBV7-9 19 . TGTGCCAGCAGCTCATCCATACGGGGGACAGGGACCAACACCGGGGAGCTGTTTTTT CASSSSIRGTGTNTGELFF
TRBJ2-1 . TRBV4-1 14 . TGCGCCAGCAGCCTTAAGAGCTCCTACAATGAGCAGTTCTTC CASSLKSSYNEQFF
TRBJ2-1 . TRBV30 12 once TGTGCCTGGAGTTGGGGGGACAATGAGCAGTTCTTC CAWSWGDNEQFF
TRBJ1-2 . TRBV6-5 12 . TGTGCCACGTCCCGGACGGTTTATGGCTACACCTTC CATSRTVYGYTF
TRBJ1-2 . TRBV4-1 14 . TGCGCCAGCAGCCAAGAGGTTGGGTTGAATGGCTACACCTTC CASSQEVGLNGYTF
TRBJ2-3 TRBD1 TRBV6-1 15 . TGTGCCAGCAGTCCAAGGACAGGCCCCGGGGATACGCAGTATTTT CASSPRTGPGDTQYF